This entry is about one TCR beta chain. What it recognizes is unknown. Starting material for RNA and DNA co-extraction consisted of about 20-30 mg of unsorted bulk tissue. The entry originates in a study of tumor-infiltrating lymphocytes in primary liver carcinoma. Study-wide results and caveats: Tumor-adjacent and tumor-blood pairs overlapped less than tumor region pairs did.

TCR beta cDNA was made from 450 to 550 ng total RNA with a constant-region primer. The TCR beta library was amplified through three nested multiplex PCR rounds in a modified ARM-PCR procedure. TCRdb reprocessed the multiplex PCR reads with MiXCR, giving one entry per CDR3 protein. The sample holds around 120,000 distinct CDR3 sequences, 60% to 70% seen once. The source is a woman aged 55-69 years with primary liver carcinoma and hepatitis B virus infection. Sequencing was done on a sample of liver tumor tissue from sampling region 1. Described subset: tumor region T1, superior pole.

In DNA, the CDR3 is TGTGCCAGCAGCTTAAGGCAGGGTCCTAGCACTGAAGCTTTCTTT. Protein sequence: CASSLRQGPSTEAFF. The genes are TRBV7-8 and TRBJ1-1; possibly TRBD1 for D (5 bases). The CDR3 contains 15 residues. Per the germline V gene, CDR1 is SGHVS and CDR2 is FQNEAQ. V lost 2 bases and J lost 4, with 14 bases in between.